This T cell receptor (beta chain) was documented in a study of T cell changes during pregnancy in multiple sclerosis. The CDR3 loop spans 16 amino acids. Germline values: CDR1 SGHAT, CDR2 FQNNGV. With 4 bases removed from V and 4 bases from J, the gap between germline ends came to 19 bases. The table came from immunoSEQ multiplex PCR; TCRdb's copy has only in-frame clones and leaves some out. The sample shows about 93,000 clones, 92% of them seen only once. This receptor was taken from a female donor with multiple sclerosis, enrolled in a pregnancy study. The sequencing here drew on peripheral blood, taken after pregnancy. The chain recombines TRBV11-2 with TRBJ1-2; D uncertain. The CDR3 sequence: CASSSGELEVPYGYTF. CDR3 DNA sequence: TGTGCCAGCAGCTCTGGAGAGTTGGAGGTACCCTATGGCTACACCTTC.